This T cell receptor (beta chain) was profiled in a study of T cell responses to AZD1222 COVID-19 vaccine. Overall study findings and caveats: Mostly white British, mostly female donors; authors suggested clonal diversity may be underestimated.

V was trimmed by 1 base and J by 9 bases, leaving 8 bases between them. Germline V lookup: CDR1 SGHRS, CDR2 YFSETQ. The CDR3 consists of 12 residues. Assay used: immunoSEQ multiplex PCR; TCRdb lists only in-frame clones, some missing. Counted here are about 130,000 clones, 93% occurring once; the ten biggest clones make up 3.1%. As to this clone: The antigen remains unidentified.

The sequence came from an adult in good health. Material: peripheral blood, obtained on day 0 of AZD1222 vaccination. This sequence joins TRBV5-1 and TRBJ2-1; D possibly corresponds to TRBD2 (5 bases). The CDR3 nucleotides are TGCGCCAGCAGCTTGTCGGCGGGTGAGCAGTTCTTC. This gives the protein CASSLSAGEQFF.